This T cell receptor beta chain was identified in a study of T cells in Graves' hyperthyroidism and ophthalmopathy. Overall study findings and caveats: Among clonotypes expanded in thyroid above 0.001, most were also found in blood.

RNA transcripts served as the template for amplifying TCR beta CDR3 regions. Researchers ran a first-round RT-PCR on the TCR CDR3 using the HTBI primer set. Each CDR3 protein is one row after TCRdb ran MiXCR on the multiplex PCR reads. This table holds about 480,000 distinct CDR3 sequences, over 13% found once. Points on this clonotype: Its antigen is as yet unknown.

This receptor was identified in a woman under 30 with Graves' hyperthyroidism. Material for sequencing was blood.

The CDR3 spells CASRGWTGERGEKLFF. In nucleotides, the CDR3 is TGTGCCAGCAGAGGCTGGACAGGGGAAAGGGGTGAAAAACTGTTTTTT. This chain joins TRBV28 and TRBJ1-4; 9 bases are shared with TRBD1. V was clipped by 6 bases and J by 7 bases; unmatched bases: 12. Germline-derived CDR1 and CDR2 are MDHEN and SYDVKM. The CDR3 spans 16 residues.